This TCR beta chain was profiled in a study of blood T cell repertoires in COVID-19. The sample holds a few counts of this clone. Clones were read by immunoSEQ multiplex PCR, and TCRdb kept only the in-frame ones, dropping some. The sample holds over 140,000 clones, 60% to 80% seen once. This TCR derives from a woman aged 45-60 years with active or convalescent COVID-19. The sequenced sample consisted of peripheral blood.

The CDR3 spells CASSPSYGGTDTQYF. In DNA form, the CDR3 reads TGTGCCAGCAGCCCTAGCTACGGAGGCACAGATACGCAGTATTTT. This chain connects TRBV9 to TRBJ2-3; possibly TRBD2 for D (5 bases). Per germline, CDR1 SGDLS and CDR2 YYNGEE. Between the trimmed V and J ends, which lost 4 bases and 1 base, there was a span of 13 bases. CDR3 length equals 15 residues.